This T cell receptor beta chain stems from a study of monozygotic twins with inflammatory bowel disease. General study results and limits: The study found lower TCRbeta diversity (inverse Simpson) in IBD patients than in healthy co-twins.

Using eight separate reactions per sample, the authors generated cDNA. TCRdb reprocessed the 5' RACE reads and keeps a single row for each CDR3 protein, giving no DNA. The table lists about 300,000 distinct CDR3 sequences. Details on this clonotype: Its antigen is undetermined.

Per germline, CDR1 MDHEN and CDR2 SYDVKM. CDR3 size: 17 residues. Source material: blood. The sequence came from a human donor with ulcerative colitis or Crohn's disease, or a healthy co-twin of an affected twin (not recorded which). This chain uses TRBV28 with TRBJ2-1; TCRdb's D gene call, TRBD1, goes unchecked for lack of DNA. The CDR3: CASSLLGGDRGQFEQFF.